These 26 T cell receptor beta chains came from one sample sequenced in a study of CXCR3-negative and CXCR3-positive naive CD8 T cells. Findings and caveats of the study: CXCR3-positive naive cells carried more hydrophobic TRB CDR3s than CXCR3-negative naive cells did.

Their antigen targets remain unknown. Researchers prepared the TRB cDNA libraries using 5' RACE with UMI labels. TCRdb re-called the 5' RACE reads; every CDR3 protein appears as one record, without DNA. This table lists about 53,000 distinct CDR3 sequences. Sequenced: naive CXCR3+ CD8+ T cells from blood. As for subset: CD45RO-CCR7+CD27+CD95- naive CD8+ T cells expressing CXCR3 (TNR3+). The receptors come from a human donor in good health. Some clones in this sample may be carry-over from other donors' samples.

The genes are TRBV20-1 and TRBJ2-1. CDR1 DFQATT and CDR2 SNEGSKA come from the germline V gene (reference sequence). The CDR3 runs 16 residues. The CDR3 loop reads CSAKGYGAAFYNEQFF.

The chain couples TRBV7-6 to TRBJ1-2; TCRdb's D call, TRBD1, is unchecked because there is no DNA. The CDR3 is 15 residues long. The germline CDR1 and CDR2 sequences are SGHVS and FNYEAQ. The CDR3 spells CASSLGQGMIYGYTF.

This chain uses TRBV5-1 with TRBJ2-7; lacking DNA, the TRBD2 call made by TCRdb goes unchecked. Germline V gives CDR1 SGHRS, CDR2 YFSETQ. The CDR3 spans 13 residues. The CDR3 here is CASSKKTSYEQYF.

The rearrangement uses TRBV12-3 or TRBV12-4 and TRBJ2-3; TCRdb's assignment of TRBD2 cannot be checked, as there is no DNA. The CDR3 contains 13 residues. The CDR3 here is CASSSLWPDTQYF.

The rearrangement uses TRBV9 and TRBJ2-3; TCRdb selects TRBD2, and the lack of DNA leaves this call unchecked. This CDR3 spans 16 amino acids. The germline CDR1 and CDR2 sequences are SGDLS and YYNGEE. CDR3 in amino acids: CASSVDGGGATDTQYF.

The rearrangement links TRBV12-3 or TRBV12-4 to TRBJ1-1; TCRdb indicates TRBD1, and absent DNA this call remains unverified. The CDR3 contains 16 residues. The CDR3: CASSSVTPGLDTEAFF.

The chain has TRBV6-5 and TRBJ1-5; TCRdb's assignment of TRBD1 cannot be checked, as there is no DNA. The germline CDR1 and CDR2 sequences are MNHEY and SVGAGI. The length of the CDR3 is 14 residues. CDR3 protein: CASSYSGAGQPQHF.

The rearrangement joins TRBV6-2 or TRBV6-3 to TRBJ1-2. CDR1 MNHEY and CDR2 SVGEGT come from the germline V gene. There are 14 residues in the CDR3. The CDR3 is CASSYGQQTYGYTF.

The chain uses TRBV3-1 and TRBJ2-1; as DNA is missing, the TRBD2 call by TCRdb cannot be tested. The germline CDR1 and CDR2 sequences are LGHDT and YNNKEL (reference sequence). This CDR3 contains 13 residues. CDR3 region: CASWGDYADEQFF.

The chain has TRBV20-1 and TRBJ2-1; absent DNA, TCRdb's TRBD2 call cannot be checked. This CDR3 region has 15 residues. Per the germline V gene, CDR1 is DFQATT and CDR2 is SNEGSKA (reference sequence). The CDR3 is CSARATSGGVNEQFF.

V usage is TRBV28 and J usage is TRBJ1-1; lacking DNA, the TRBD1 call made by TCRdb goes unchecked. CDR1 is MDHEN, CDR2 SYDVKM, per germline. This CDR3 contains 12 residues. The CDR3 region is CASSLGPGWAFF.

The chain uses TRBV29-1 and TRBJ1-3. The CDR3 is 13 amino acids. Germline V gene lookup returns CDR1 SQVTM and CDR2 ANQGSEA. CDR3 residues: CSVESDSGNTIYF.

The V and J genes are TRBV4-3 and TRBJ1-1; TCRdb's D call, TRBD1, is unchecked because there is no DNA. The CDR3 length is 13 residues. Germline loops: CDR1 LGHNA, CDR2 YSLEER. The CDR3 reads CASSPQGGTEAFF.

This rearrangement joins TRBV7-2 to TRBJ1-2. Germline-derived CDR1 and CDR2 are SGHTA and FQGNSA. The CDR3 spans 13 residues. The CDR3 protein is CASSLGGLLGYTF.

The J gene is TRBJ2-7, the V gene TRBV7-2; TCRdb reports TRBD1, a call that lacks DNA to check it against. Germline V CDR1 and CDR2: SGHTA, FQGNSA. This CDR3 spans 13 amino acids. CDR3 in amino acids: CASSFQDRDEQYF.

The V call is TRBV28, the J call TRBJ1-5; the TCRdb D gene call, TRBD1, has no DNA to confirm it. The CDR3 spans 16 residues. Germline lookup yields CDR1 MDHEN and CDR2 SYDVKM. The CDR3 region is CASSLWGTNSNQPQHF.

By frequency, this clonotype registers medium-sized. The V and J genes are TRBV24-1 and TRBJ2-1. CDR3 length: 13 amino acids. Germline lookup yields CDR1 KGHDR and CDR2 SFDVKD. The CDR3 spells CATSDPRWNEQFF.

The V gene is TRBV7-3, the J gene TRBJ2-2. The CDR3 totals 13 residues. Germline values: CDR1 SGHTA, CDR2 FQGTGA. This CDR3 is CASSLTHAGELFF.

The chain links TRBV9 to TRBJ2-1; TCRdb designates TRBD1, a call that cannot be tested without DNA. CDR3 size: 17 residues. Germline CDR1 is SGDLS and CDR2 is YYNGEE. The CDR3 sequence is CASSSPSGANYDNEQFF.

The rearrangement joins TRBV6-2 or TRBV6-3 to TRBJ2-2; TCRdb reports TRBD1, a call that lacks DNA to check it against. This CDR3 is 13 amino acids long. CDR1 is MNHEY, CDR2 SVGEGT, per germline. The CDR3 protein is CASSPGNFGELFF.

The rearrangement links TRBV4-1 to TRBJ2-1; TCRdb gives TRBD1 as the D gene, but with no DNA this cannot be confirmed. Germline CDR1 is MGHRA and CDR2 is YSYEKL. The CDR3 is made up of 16 amino acids. CDR3 residues: CASSQEAGGAYNEQFF.

V usage is TRBV29-1 and J usage is TRBJ2-1; absent DNA, TCRdb's TRBD2 call cannot be checked. Germline CDR1 and CDR2: SQVTM and ANQGSEA. This CDR3 has 14 amino acids. The CDR3 reads CSGVGGESGHEQFF.

The chain joins TRBV29-1 to TRBJ2-5; lacking DNA, the TRBD2 call made by TCRdb goes unchecked. This CDR3 contains 14 residues. The germline V gene has CDR1 SQVTM and CDR2 ANQGSEA. CDR3 loop: CSVEAAGTQETQYF.

V and J are TRBV19 and TRBJ2-1. Germline lookup yields CDR1 LNHDA and CDR2 SQIVND (reference sequence). The CDR3 is made up of 13 amino acids. The CDR3 is CASISDLYTEQFF.

This chain connects TRBV29-1 to TRBJ2-7; there is no DNA to check the TCRdb D call of TRBD1. The CDR3 loop spans 13 amino acids. In germline, CDR1 is SQVTM, CDR2 ANQGSEA. CDR3 loop: CSVQSAGFYEQYF.

V and J are TRBV28 and TRBJ2-7; TCRdb calls TRBD1, which cannot be checked without DNA. The CDR3 extends over 16 amino acids. The germline V gene has CDR1 MDHEN and CDR2 SYDVKM. The CDR3 reads CASSLLWDGTYDEQYF. The complete variable domain, with remaining parts taken from reference TRBV28 and TRBJ2-7, reads DVKVTQSSRYLVKRTGEKVFLECVQDMDHENMFWYRQDPGLGLRLIYFSYDVKMKEKGDIPEGYSVSREKKERFSLILESASTNQTSMYLCASSLLWDGTYDEQYFGPGTRLTVT.